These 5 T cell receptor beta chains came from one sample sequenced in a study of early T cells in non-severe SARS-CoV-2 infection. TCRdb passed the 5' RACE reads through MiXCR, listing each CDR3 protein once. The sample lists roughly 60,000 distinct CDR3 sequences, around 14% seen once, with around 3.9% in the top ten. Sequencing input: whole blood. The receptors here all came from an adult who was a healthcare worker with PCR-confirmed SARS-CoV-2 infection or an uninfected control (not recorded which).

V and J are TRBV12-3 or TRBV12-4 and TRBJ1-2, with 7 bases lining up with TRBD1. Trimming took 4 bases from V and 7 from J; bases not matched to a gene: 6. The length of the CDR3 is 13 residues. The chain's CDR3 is CASSSQGVRGYTF. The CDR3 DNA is TGTGCCAGCAGTTCCCAGGGGGTACGTGGCTACACCTTC.

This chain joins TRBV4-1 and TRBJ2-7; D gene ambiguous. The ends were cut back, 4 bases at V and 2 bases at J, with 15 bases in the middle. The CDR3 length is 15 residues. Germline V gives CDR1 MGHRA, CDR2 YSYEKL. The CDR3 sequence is CASSPTPGSAYEQYF. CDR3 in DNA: TGCGCCAGCAGCCCAACGCCGGGCAGTGCCTACGAGCAGTACTTC.

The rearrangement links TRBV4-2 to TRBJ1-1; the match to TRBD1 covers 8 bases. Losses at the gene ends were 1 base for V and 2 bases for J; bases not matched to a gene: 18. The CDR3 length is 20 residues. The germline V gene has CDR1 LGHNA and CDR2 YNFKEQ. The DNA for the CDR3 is TGTGCCAGCAGCCAAGCCAGGGGGCGCGGGGTTGGTTCTATTAACACTGAAGCTTTCTTT. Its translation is CASSQARGRGVGSINTEAFF.

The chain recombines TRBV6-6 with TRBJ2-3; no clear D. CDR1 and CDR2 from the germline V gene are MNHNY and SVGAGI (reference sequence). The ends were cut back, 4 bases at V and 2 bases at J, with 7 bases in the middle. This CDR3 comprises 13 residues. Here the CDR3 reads CASSLVTTDTQYF. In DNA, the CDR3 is TGTGCCAGCAGTTTAGTTACCACAGATACGCAGTATTTT.

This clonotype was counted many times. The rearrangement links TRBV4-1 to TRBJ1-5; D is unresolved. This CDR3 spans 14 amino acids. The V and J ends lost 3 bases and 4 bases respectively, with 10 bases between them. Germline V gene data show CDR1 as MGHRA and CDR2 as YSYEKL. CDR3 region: CASSHAARNQPQHF. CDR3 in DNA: TGCGCCAGCAGCCATGCGGCCAGAAATCAGCCCCAGCATTTT.